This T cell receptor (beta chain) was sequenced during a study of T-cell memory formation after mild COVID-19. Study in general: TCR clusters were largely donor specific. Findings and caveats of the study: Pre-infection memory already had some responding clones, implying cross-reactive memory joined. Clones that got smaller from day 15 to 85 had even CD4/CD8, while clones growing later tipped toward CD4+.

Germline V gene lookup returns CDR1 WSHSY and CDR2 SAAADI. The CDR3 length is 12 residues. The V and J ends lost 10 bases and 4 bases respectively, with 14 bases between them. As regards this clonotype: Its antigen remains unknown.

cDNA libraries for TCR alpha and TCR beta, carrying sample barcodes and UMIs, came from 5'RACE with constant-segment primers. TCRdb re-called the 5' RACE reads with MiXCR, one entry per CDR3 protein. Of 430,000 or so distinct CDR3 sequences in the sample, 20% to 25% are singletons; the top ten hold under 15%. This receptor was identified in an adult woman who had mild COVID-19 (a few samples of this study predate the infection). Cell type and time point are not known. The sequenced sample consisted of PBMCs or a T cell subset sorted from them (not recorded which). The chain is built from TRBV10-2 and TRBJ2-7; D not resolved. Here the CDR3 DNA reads TGCGCCACTTGGGTCGGCGGTTACGAGCAGTACTTC. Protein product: CATWVGGYEQYF.